These 14 T cell receptor beta chains came from one sample sequenced in a study of blood T cell repertoires in COVID-19. Method: immunoSEQ multiplex PCR; TCRdb's copy keeps in-frame clones and lacks some. The sample holds roughly 180,000 clones, roughly 82% seen once. The sample consisted of PBMCs or T cells enriched from blood (not recorded which). The origin of the receptors is a woman aged 25 to 39 who had recovered from COVID-19.

The chain joins TRBV3-1 (or the pseudogene TRBV3-2) to TRBJ2-2; 12 nucleotides agree with TRBD2. The CDR3 runs 18 residues. The germline V gene has CDR1 LGHDT and CDR2 YNNKEL (reference sequence). V lost 0 bases and J lost 1; bases outside the gene matches: 3. This CDR3 reads CASSQEATSGRNTGELFF. DNA of the CDR3: TGTGCCAGCAGCCAAGAGGCGACTAGCGGGAGGAACACCGGGGAGCTGTTTTTT.

The V gene is TRBV9, the J gene TRBJ2-3; 7 bases agree with TRBD2. J was trimmed by 2 bases and V by 0 bases; bases with no gene match: 3. The CDR3 is 15 residues long. Per the germline V gene, CDR1 is SGDLS and CDR2 is YYNGEE. CDR3 protein: CASSVGTRYTDTQYF. The CDR3 region has the DNA TGTGCCAGCAGCGTAGGGACTAGATACACAGATACGCAGTATTTT.

In its sample, this clone was seen a few times. CDR3 in DNA: TGTGCCAGCAGCTTACACCAGGGTGACTCCTACAATGAGCAGTTCTTC. Protein product: CASSLHQGDSYNEQFF. This chain links TRBV7-8 with TRBJ2-1; tentative D call: TRBD1 (5 bases). Germline CDR1 and CDR2: SGHVS and FQNEAQ. CDR3 size: 16 residues. The V end was cut by 2 bases, the J end by 0 bases, with 11 bases between.

The chain combines TRBV5-6 with TRBJ2-5; TRBD1 agrees at 10 bases. The CDR3 is 19 residues long. J was trimmed by 5 bases and V by 0 bases; bases with no gene match: 16. Germline V gives CDR1 SGHDT, CDR2 YYEEEE. The CDR3 reads CASSLDSRSRQGAWETQYF. CDR3 DNA sequence: TGTGCCAGCAGCTTGGACTCTAGGTCGAGACAGGGGGCCTGGGAGACCCAGTACTTC.

The chain combines TRBV7-2 with TRBJ1-1; TRBD1 is a possible D gene (6 bases). The CDR3 is made up of 13 amino acids. V lost 6 bases and J lost 9, with 17 bases in between. Germline values: CDR1 SGHTA, CDR2 FQGNSA. In DNA form, the CDR3 reads TGTGCCAGCAGGCTAGAGGGGGTCTATAAAGCTTTCTTT. It yields the protein CASRLEGVYKAFF. Filled out from reference TRBV7-2 and TRBJ1-1, the complete variable domain reads GAGVSQSPSNKVTEKGKDVELRCDPISGHTALYWYRQSLGQGLEFLIYFQGNSAPDKSGLPSDRFSAERTGGSVSTLTIQRTQQEDSAVYLCASRLEGVYKAFFGQGTRLTVV.

V and J are TRBV6-5 and TRBJ2-7; 7 bases are shared with TRBD2. V dropped 7 bases and J dropped 4; count of bases not matched to a gene: 10. Germline values: CDR1 MNHEY, CDR2 SVGAGI. The CDR3 consists of 14 residues. The CDR3: CASKPMMGGYEQYF. The CDR3 region has the DNA TGTGCCAGCAAACCAATGATGGGGGGGTACGAGCAGTACTTC.

CDR3 bases: TGCGCCAGCAGCCAAGATGCCACGGTCAATGAGCAGTTCTTC. Translated, it gives CASSQDATVNEQFF. The chain links TRBV4-1 to TRBJ2-1; D remains ambiguous. CDR1 and CDR2 (germline): MGHRA, YSYEKL. The CDR3 runs 14 residues. V was trimmed by 0 bases and J by 6 bases, leaving 9 bases between them.

This clone has a handful of counts. The chain carries TRBV19 and TRBJ1-2, with D hard to call. Germline CDR1 reads LNHDA; CDR2 reads SQIVND (reference sequence). Trimming took 1 base from V and 4 from J, leaving 16 bases between them. The CDR3 spans 16 residues. The chain's CDR3 is CASSIGSAGSGYGYTF. For the CDR3, the DNA is TGTGCCAGTAGTATAGGGTCGGCAGGATCTGGCTATGGCTACACCTTC.

The genes are TRBV19 and TRBJ1-1; no clear D gene. The CDR3 consists of 11 residues. V was shortened by 8 bases and J by 1 base, with 5 bases between the two germline ends. Germline V gene data show CDR1 as LNHDA and CDR2 as SQIVND (reference sequence). CDR3 region: CASSGNTEAFF. CDR3 coding DNA: TGTGCCAGTTCAGGGAACACTGAAGCTTTCTTT.

This clone was picked up a small number of times. This chain joins TRBV18 and TRBJ1-1; D unresolved. CDR3 size: 14 residues. V lost 6 bases, J lost 0 bases, and 11 bases lay in between. The germline V gene encodes CDR1 KGHSH and CDR2 LQKENI. CDR3 residues: CASSPGVVNTEAFF. The DNA of the CDR3 is TGTGCCAGCTCCCCGGGAGTGGTGAACACTGAAGCTTTCTTT.

The chain couples TRBV28 to TRBJ2-2; 7 bases line up with TRBD1. The CDR3 contains 16 residues. V gave up 5 bases and J gave up 4 bases; unmatched junction bases: 10. The germline V gene encodes CDR1 MDHEN and CDR2 SYDVKM. CDR3 amino acids: CASSRTQGDATGELFF. The CDR3 DNA reads as TGTGCCAGCAGTCGAACGCAGGGGGATGCCACCGGGGAGCTGTTTTTT.

This chain connects TRBV5-6 to TRBJ1-2; TRBD1 matches at 7 bases. With 4 bases clipped from V and 4 bases from J, the junction kept 7 bases outside the gene matches. CDR1 SGHDT and CDR2 YYEEEE come from the germline V gene. This CDR3 is 14 amino acids long. CDR3: CASSPPDRSYGYTF. DNA for the CDR3: TGTGCCAGCAGCCCCCCGGACAGGTCCTATGGCTACACCTTC.

V is TRBV27 and J is TRBJ2-7; 12 positions agree with TRBD1. Germline V gene sequence: CDR1 MNHEY, CDR2 SMNVEV (reference sequence). The junction had 11 bases not matched to a gene; V was cut back by 5 bases and J by 0 bases. The CDR3 totals 18 residues. CDR3 sequence (DNA): TGTGCCAGCAGTCCGAGGGGACAGGGGGCCTCACGCTCCTACGAGCAGTACTTC. Protein: CASSPRGQGASRSYEQYF.

This chain links TRBV5-1 with TRBJ1-3; D possibly corresponds to TRBD1 (6 bases). This CDR3 has 15 residues. Between the trimmed V and J ends, which lost 0 bases and 4 bases, there was a span of 11 bases. Germline-derived CDR1 and CDR2 are SGHRS and YFSETQ. CDR3 nucleotide sequence: TGCGCCAGCAGCTTGGTTGAAAGGGGGGGAAACACCATATATTTT. Protein sequence: CASSLVERGGNTIYF.